The 7 T cell receptor beta chains in this list originate from one sample, sequenced in a study of blood T cell repertoires in COVID-19. The repertoire was sequenced with immunoSEQ multiplex PCR; TCRdb's copy has only in-frame clones and lacks some. The sample contains 430,000 or so clones, approximately 90% of which appear only once. Sequencing was carried out using peripheral blood. The receptors originated from a man between 18 and 29 years old with COVID-19, enrolled during active disease.

The J gene is TRBJ2-3, the V gene TRBV3-1 (or the pseudogene TRBV3-2); 11 positions match TRBD2. CDR3 length: 19 residues. The germline gives CDR1 LGHDT, CDR2 YNNKEL (reference sequence). Unmatched junction bases numbered 18, after V lost 3 bases and J lost 7 bases. CDR3 loop: CASSQLLAGVPLRVNTQYF. DNA of the CDR3: TGTGCCAGCAGCCAGTTACTAGCGGGGGTCCCCCTGAGGGTGAATACGCAGTATTTT.

The chain uses TRBV6-5 and TRBJ2-7; tentatively, D is TRBD2 (5 bases). The germline CDR1 and CDR2 sequences are MNHEY and SVGAGI. The CDR3 is 15 residues long. With 5 bases removed from V and 6 bases from J, the gap between germline ends came to 20 bases. The CDR3 DNA is TGTGCCAGCAGTAGGAGGTCAGTTGGTTTGCTCGAGCAGTACTTC. Translation: CASSRRSVGLLEQYF.

The chain uses TRBV12-3 or TRBV12-4 and TRBJ1-1; TRBD1 might be the D (5 bases). Trimming shortened V by 6 bases and J by 4 bases, and 9 bases separated the two germline ends. This CDR3 region has 12 residues. The CDR3 reads CASRGGFTEAFF. CDR3 coding DNA: TGTGCCAGCAGGGGGGGGTTCACTGAAGCTTTCTTT.

The chain employs TRBV7-5 and TRBJ2-3; the DNA was not used to check the table's D call, TRBD2. TRBV7-5 is an annotated pseudogene. The CDR3 contains 17 residues. This CDR3 is CVRSGLRESRGTDTQYF. Written as DNA, the CDR3 is TGTGTCAGAAGCGGGCTTAGGGAGTCCCGCGGCACAGATACGCAGTATTTT.

The V gene is TRBV6-1, the J gene TRBJ1-2; TRBD1 aligns across 7 bases. The J segment lost 7 bases and the V segment lost 4 bases, leaving 15 bases of the junction unmatched. CDR1 is MNHNS, CDR2 SASEGT, per germline. This CDR3 contains 16 residues. CDR3: CASSGRGGGLSGGYTF. The CDR3 nucleotides are TGTGCCAGCAGTGGCCGAGGAGGGGGCTTATCCGGTGGCTACACCTTC.

This chain connects TRBV6-5 to TRBJ1-1; tentatively, D is TRBD1 (6 bases). Per the germline V gene, CDR1 is MNHEY and CDR2 is SVGAGI. This CDR3 is built from 15 residues. V was trimmed by 4 bases and J by 1 base, leaving 13 bases between them. The CDR3 nucleotides are TGTGCCAGCAGTTGGACAGCCGAGGGGAACACTGAAGCTTTCTTT. Protein product: CASSWTAEGNTEAFF.

V is TRBV5-1 and J is TRBJ2-3; D perhaps matches TRBD1 (6 bases). CDR3 length equals 14 residues. Germline lookup yields CDR1 SGHRS and CDR2 YFSETQ. V lost 4 bases, J lost 3 bases, and 12 bases lay in between. Here the CDR3 reads CASSPDSPTDTQYF. The CDR3 nucleotides read TGCGCCAGCAGCCCGGACAGTCCTACAGATACGCAGTATTTT.